Listed below are T cell receptor beta chains from one sample, sequenced in a study of technical replicates of blood from a handful of donors. Measured with immunoSEQ multiplex PCR; TCRdb has only the in-frame clones, and not every one. The table has about 71,000 clones, over 85% seen once. Material: T cells isolated from PBMCs. The source is a human donor in good health. Each CDR3 is given with its conserved first and last residue. The D gene is left open where the match is weak. Expanded clones are given a class, and other clones once, few, many or no size at all.

length: 13; D: NA; V: TRBV27; J: TRBJ1-1; size: NA; CDR3: CASQYTGSTEAFF; DNA: TGTGCCAGCCAATACACAGGGAGCACTGAAGCTTTCTTT
length: 15; D: NA; V: TRBV6-5; J: TRBJ1-3; size: NA; CDR3: CASSFSGFSGNTIYF; DNA: TGTGCCAGCAGTTTTTCAGGCTTCTCTGGAAACACCATATATTTT
length: 15; D: NA; V: TRBV27; J: TRBJ2-7; size: NA; CDR3: CASSPFRGSGYEQYF; DNA: TGTGCCAGCAGTCCCTTTCGAGGGAGCGGTTACGAGCAGTACTTC
length: 15; D: NA; V: TRBV11-3; J: TRBJ2-7; size: NA; CDR3: CASSLDESVSYEQYF; DNA: TGTGCCAGCAGCTTAGATGAGAGCGTCTCCTACGAGCAGTACTTC
length: 15; D: TRBD1; V: TRBV7-2; J: TRBJ2-2; size: NA; CDR3: CASSAGQGVTGELFF; DNA: TGTGCCAGCAGCGCAGGACAGGGGGTCACCGGGGAGCTGTTTTTT
length: 15; D: NA; V: TRBV11-2; J: TRBJ1-4; size: NA; CDR3: CASSLVRGFNEKLFF; DNA: TGTGCCAGCAGCTTAGTTCGGGGATTTAATGAAAAACTGTTTTTT
length: 13; D: TRBD1; V: TRBV27; J: TRBJ1-2; size: NA; CDR3: CASGRDSFYGYTF; DNA: TGTGCCAGCGGAAGGGACAGCTTTTATGGCTACACCTTC
length: 13; D: TRBD2; V: TRBV30; J: TRBJ2-1; size: NA; CDR3: CAWSIAGWNEQFF; DNA: TGTGCCTGGAGTATAGCGGGATGGAATGAGCAGTTCTTC
length: 18; D: TRBD2; V: TRBV7-2; J: TRBJ2-3; size: NA; CDR3: CASSLAVAGGSRTDTQYF; DNA: TGTGCCAGCAGCTTAGCCGTAGCGGGAGGCTCTAGGACAGATACGCAGTATTTT
length: 14; D: TRBD1; V: TRBV29-1; J: TRBJ2-3; size: NA; CDR3: CSVGQGASTDTQYF; DNA: TGCAGCGTTGGACAGGGTGCTAGCACAGATACGCAGTATTTT
length: 13; D: NA; V: TRBV18; J: TRBJ1-5; size: NA; CDR3: CASSPAADQPQHF; DNA: TGTGCCAGCTCACCTGCGGCTGATCAGCCCCAGCATTTT
length: 14; D: TRBD1; V: TRBV27; J: TRBJ2-1; size: NA; CDR3: CASSLDRGNNEQFF; DNA: TGTGCCAGCAGTTTGGACAGGGGTAACAATGAGCAGTTCTTC
length: 16; D: TRBD1; V: TRBV7-9; J: TRBJ2-3; size: NA; CDR3: CASSPPGTGFSDTQYF; DNA: TGTGCCAGCAGCCCCCCCGGGACAGGGTTTTCAGATACGCAGTATTTT
length: 17; D: TRBD1; V: TRBV5-5; J: TRBJ1-5; size: NA; CDR3: CASSSGQGRNSNQPQHF; DNA: TGTGCCAGCAGCTCCGGACAGGGCAGGAATAGCAATCAGCCCCAGCATTTT
length: 14; D: TRBD1; V: TRBV2; J: TRBJ1-4; size: few; CDR3: CASTPGQYNEKLFF; DNA: TGTGCCAGCACCCCGGGACAGTATAATGAAAAACTGTTTTTT
length: 15; D: TRBD1; V: TRBV5-6; J: TRBJ1-1; size: NA; CDR3: CASSPTAGGITEAFF; DNA: TGTGCCAGCAGCCCGACCGCAGGGGGTATCACTGAAGCTTTCTTT
length: 14; D: NA; V: TRBV7-9; J: TRBJ1-1; size: NA; CDR3: CASSLAERNTEAFF; DNA: TGTGCCAGCAGCTTAGCGGAGAGGAATACTGAAGCTTTCTTT
length: 14; D: NA; V: TRBV6-5; J: TRBJ1-3; size: NA; CDR3: CASSYAGSGNTIYF; DNA: TGTGCCAGCAGTTACGCAGGGTCAGGAAACACCATATATTTT
length: 18; D: NA; V: TRBV4-2; J: TRBJ2-3; size: once; CDR3: CASSQDPLVGGYTDTQYF; DNA: TGTGCCAGCAGCCAAGATCCATTAGTGGGAGGATACACAGATACGCAGTATTTT
length: 13; D: TRBD1; V: TRBV27; J: TRBJ1-5; size: NA; CDR3: CAIRDRFSQPQHF; DNA: TGTGCCATCCGGGACAGATTTTCTCAGCCCCAGCATTTT
length: 14; D: TRBD1; V: TRBV27; J: TRBJ2-7; size: NA; CDR3: CASSPRTGGYEQYF; DNA: TGTGCCAGCAGCCCCAGGACAGGGGGCTACGAGCAGTACTTC
length: 14; D: NA; V: TRBV10-3; J: TRBJ2-7; size: NA; CDR3: CAISESGVNNEQYF; DNA: TGTGCCATCAGTGAGTCCGGGGTAAACAACGAGCAGTACTTC
length: 13; D: NA; V: TRBV5-1; J: TRBJ2-2; size: NA; CDR3: CASSYAIAGELFF; DNA: TGCGCCAGCAGCTACGCTATAGCCGGGGAGCTGTTTTTT
length: 14; D: NA; V: TRBV7-9; J: TRBJ1-2; size: NA; CDR3: CASTGDILPYGYTF; DNA: TGTGCCAGCACCGGGGACATCCTCCCCTATGGCTACACCTTC
length: 14; D: NA; V: TRBV2; J: TRBJ2-1; size: NA; CDR3: CASSPTGLGNEQFF; DNA: TGTGCCAGCAGTCCTACAGGGTTGGGGAATGAGCAGTTCTTC
length: 12; D: NA; V: TRBV7-9; J: TRBJ1-5; size: NA; CDR3: CASSPDIQPQHF; DNA: TGTGCCAGCAGCCCGGACATACAGCCCCAGCATTTT
length: 11; D: NA; V: TRBV21-1; J: TRBJ1-3; size: NA; CDR3: CASSFRNTIYF; DNA: TGTGCCAGCAGTTTCAGAAACACCATATATTTT
length: 14; D: NA; V: TRBV5-1; J: TRBJ2-7; size: NA; CDR3: CASSLDGTPLEQYF; DNA: TGCGCCAGCAGCTTGGATGGCACCCCCCTCGAGCAGTACTTC
length: 14; D: TRBD1; V: TRBV6-5; J: TRBJ2-7; size: NA; CDR3: CASSRQGSAYEQYF; DNA: TGTGCCAGCAGTCGACAGGGGAGCGCCTACGAGCAGTACTTC